The sequence of this TCR beta chain was determined in a study of control samples from healthy donors and cancer patients. Libraries were prepared by immunoSEQ multiplex PCR; TCRdb keeps only in-frame clonotypes and omits some of them. Here the sample spans approximately 180,000 clones, about 91% being singletons. Sequenced input: blood. The TCR comes from a woman aged 40 to 49 in good health.

CDR3 sequence reads: CASSPPGLYGANVLTF. The CDR3 DNA reads as TGTGCCAGCTCACCCCCCGGGTTATATGGGGCCAACGTCCTGACTTTC. The rearrangement joins TRBV18 to TRBJ2-6; D unresolved. CDR1 and CDR2 from the germline V gene are KGHSH and LQKENI. This CDR3 has 16 residues. The V end lost 3 bases, the J end lost 3 bases, and 12 bases lay between the germline ends.